The rows below give T cell receptor beta chains drawn from one sample of a study of OX40 agonist ivuxolimab in advanced cancers. The method was immunoSEQ multiplex PCR; TCRdb's version includes in-frame clones alone and lacks a portion of them. The data show about 40,000 clones, 70% to 90% seen once. Sequenced material: CD4+ or CD8+ T cells sorted from blood, taken in a trial of the OX40 agonist ivuxolimab. Receptor source: an adult with an advanced solid tumor such as melanoma, head and neck, liver or kidney cancer. Both conserved end residues are part of each CDR3. D genes are given only for firm matches. Not all rows give a size; the values are once, few, many and, for expanded clones, a class.

j_gene,v_gene,d_gene,abundance,CDR3aa,CDR3nt
TRBJ2-1,TRBV27,-,-,CATTQTSSYNEQFF,TGTGCCACTACTCAGACTAGCTCCTACAATGAGCAGTTCTTC
TRBJ2-1,TRBV15,-,once,CATSRAWMPYGGTYADNEQFF,TGTGCCACCAGCAGAGCGTGGATGCCCTACGGCGGCACGTATGCTGACAATGAGCAGTTCTTC
TRBJ2-1,TRBV27,-,-,CASSLAGYSYNEQFF,TGTGCCAGCAGCTTGGCGGGTTACTCCTACAATGAGCAGTTCTTC
TRBJ2-2,TRBV7-3,TRBD2,-,CASSAYKTSGANTGELFF,TGTGCCAGCAGCGCATACAAGACTAGCGGGGCGAACACCGGGGAGCTGTTTTTT
TRBJ2-7,TRBV10-3,TRBD1,-,CAISDPGGRYYEQYF,TGTGCCATCAGTGACCCAGGGGGAAGGTACTACGAGCAGTACTTC
TRBJ2-1,TRBV4-2,TRBD2,-,CASTRGGSYSYNEQFF,TGTGCCAGCACCCGGGGGGGGAGCTACTCCTACAATGAGCAGTTCTTC
TRBJ1-2,TRBV6-5,-,-,CASTPTLNYGYTF,TGTGCCAGCACCCCGACATTGAACTATGGCTACACCTTC
TRBJ1-1,TRBV29-1,-,-,CSVGTRALGTEAFF,TGCAGCGTCGGCACTAGGGCCTTGGGCACTGAAGCTTTCTTT
TRBJ2-7,TRBV7-9,TRBD1,-,CASSARDSRGYEQYF,TGTGCCAGCAGCGCCCGGGACAGCCGCGGGTACGAGCAGTACTTC
TRBJ1-3,TRBV14,-,-,CASSLVGDSIYF,TGTGCCAGCAGCCTAGTCGGAGATTCCATATATTTT
TRBJ2-2,TRBV6-5,TRBD2,-,CASSWYGTSGGELFF,TGTGCCAGCAGTTGGTACGGGACTAGCGGCGGGGAGCTGTTTTTT
TRBJ2-7,TRBV29-1,TRBD1,once,CSVRTGTSYEQYF,TGCAGCGTTCGGACAGGGACTTCCTACGAGCAGTACTTC
TRBJ2-7,TRBV14,-,-,CASSLSGEWDSSTRTVKQYF,TGTGCCAGCAGCCTCTCGGGAGAGTGGGACAGCTCCACCCGGACGGTCAAGCAGTACTTC
TRBJ2-5,TRBV5-6,-,once,CASSSGFEETQYF,TGTGCCAGCAGCTCGGGATTTGAAGAGACCCAGTACTTC
TRBJ2-2,TRBV7-9,-,-,CASSFWDMRSGELFF,TGTGCCAGCAGCTTCTGGGACATGCGAAGCGGGGAGCTGTTTTTT
TRBJ1-1,TRBV29-1,TRBD1,-,CSVTTGGTEAFF,TGCAGCGTGACGACAGGGGGCACTGAAGCTTTCTTT
TRBJ1-3,TRBV19,-,-,CASSPSGNTIYF,TGTGCCAGTAGCCCCTCTGGAAACACCATATATTTT